The next 19 T cell receptor beta chains were all read from a single sample in a study of shared clonotypes between healthy human individuals. Sequencing used immunoSEQ multiplex PCR; TCRdb keeps in-frame clones, though not all of them. Found here are under 1,900,000 clones, approximately 98.5% of them singletons; the top ten hold roughly 0.36%. The sample was naive CD4+ T cells sorted from blood. Subset denoted: CD45RA+ positively selected. The receptors shown here come from a man aged 25 to 40 in good health.

The V and J genes are TRBV5-1 and TRBJ2-7; possibly TRBD2 for D (7 bases). The CDR3 runs to 14 residues. V lost 2 bases to trimming and J lost 9 bases, with 18 bases between them. The germline CDR1 and CDR2 sequences are SGHRS and YFSETQ. The CDR3 sequence: CASSFGLEQGGQYF. The DNA for the CDR3 is TGCGCCAGCAGCTTTGGACTAGAACAAGGGGGGCAGTACTTC.

This chain connects TRBV10-3 to TRBJ2-2; 9 bases map to TRBD2. Unmatched junction bases numbered 3, after V lost 4 bases and J lost 6 bases. Germline assignment: CDR1 ENHRY and CDR2 SYGVKD. The CDR3 loop spans 14 amino acids. This chain's CDR3 is CAISVGTSPGELFF. The CDR3 nucleotides read TGTGCCATCAGTGTAGGGACTAGCCCCGGGGAGCTGTTTTTT.

The chain recombines TRBV27 with TRBJ1-2; D is unclear. Germline values: CDR1 MNHEY, CDR2 SMNVEV (reference sequence). The CDR3 spans 12 residues. The germline V and J ends were trimmed by 6 bases and 6 bases, with 11 bases remaining between them. The CDR3 loop is CASRSVGNGYTF. CDR3 nucleotide sequence: TGTGCCAGCAGGTCCGTCGGGAATGGCTACACCTTC.

The J gene is TRBJ1-2, the V gene TRBV29-1; a weak D match, TRBD1 (5 bases). CDR3 size: 13 residues. The ends were cut back, 6 bases at V and 4 bases at J, with 15 bases in the middle. Germline V CDR1 and CDR2: SQVTM, ANQGSEA. CDR3 sequence: CSVAGTPSYGYTF. CDR3 in DNA: TGCAGCGTCGCTGGGACCCCTTCCTATGGCTACACCTTC. The complete variable domain, with remaining parts taken from reference TRBV29-1 and TRBJ1-2, reads SAVISQKPSRDICQRGTSLTIQCQVDSQVTMMFWYRQQPGQSLTLIATANQGSEATYESGFVIDKFPISRPNLTFSTLTVSNMSPEDSSIYLCSVAGTPSYGYTFGSGTRLTVV.

V gene TRBV18 combines with J gene TRBJ2-1; perhaps TRBD1 as D (5 bases). The CDR3 is made up of 13 amino acids. The V end lost 3 bases, the J end lost 10 bases, and 13 bases lay between the germline ends. The germline V gene encodes CDR1 KGHSH and CDR2 LQKENI. This CDR3 reads CASSPGTGLEQFF. Here the CDR3 DNA reads TGTGCCAGCTCACCGGGAACAGGTTTGGAGCAGTTCTTC.

V usage is TRBV7-2 and J usage is TRBJ2-7; D gene unclear. The germline gives CDR1 SGHTA, CDR2 FQGNSA. V lost 0 bases and J 5 bases, leaving 14 bases between the germline ends. The CDR3 consists of 15 residues. The DNA of the CDR3 is TGTGCCAGCAGCTTAGCACTCGGATCCCACCACGAGCAGTACTTC. It is translated as CASSLALGSHHEQYF.

This sequence joins TRBV5-6 and TRBJ2-7; D gene unclear. CDR3 length: 13 amino acids. Trimming pared 1 base from V and 2 bases from J, leaving 7 bases between. Germline assignment: CDR1 SGHDT and CDR2 YYEEEE. CDR3 loop: CASSLSLAYEQYF. Here the CDR3 DNA reads TGTGCCAGCAGCTTGTCGCTGGCCTACGAGCAGTACTTC. The whole variable domain, remainder taken from reference TRBV5-6 and TRBJ2-7, is DAGVTQSPTHLIKTRGQQVTLRCSPKSGHDTVSWYQQALGQGPQFIFQYYEEEERQRGNFPDRFSGHQFPNYSSELNVNALLLGDSALYLCASSLSLAYEQYFGPGTRLTVT.

J is TRBJ2-5 and V is TRBV18, with D perhaps matching TRBD1 (5 bases). CDR3 length: 13 residues. Deletions cut 3 bases from V and 2 bases from J, with 7 bases between. Germline CDR1 is KGHSH and CDR2 is LQKENI. CDR3 sequence reads: CASSPYRQETQYF. For the CDR3, the DNA is TGTGCCAGCTCACCTTACAGGCAAGAGACCCAGTACTTC. Combining the CDR3 with reference TRBV18 and TRBJ2-5 gives the whole variable domain NAGVMQNPRHLVRRRGQEARLRCSPMKGHSHVYWYRQLPEEGLKFMVYLQKENIIDESGMPKERFSAEFPKEGPSILRIQQVVRGDSAAYFCASSPYRQETQYFGPGTRLLVL.

The chain joins TRBV28 to TRBJ1-2, with a possible D match to TRBD1 (6 bases). CDR3 length equals 14 residues. Trimming took 3 bases from V and 6 from J, leaving 14 bases between them. CDR1 is MDHEN and CDR2 is SYDVKM in the germline V gene. This CDR3 reads CASSLSGGADGYTF. Written as DNA, the CDR3 is TGTGCCAGCAGTTTGTCTGGGGGCGCGGATGGCTACACCTTC.

The genes are TRBV19 and TRBJ2-1; possible D gene TRBD2, 6 bases. The germline V gene has CDR1 LNHDA and CDR2 SQIVND (reference sequence). V was trimmed by 6 bases and J by 3 bases, leaving 12 bases between them. CDR3 size: 14 residues. This CDR3 reads CASRGSGHYNEQFF. The DNA for the CDR3 is TGTGCCAGTAGAGGTAGCGGACACTACAATGAGCAGTTCTTC.

This rearrangement joins TRBV28 to TRBJ1-2; perhaps TRBD1 as D (5 bases). In germline, CDR1 is MDHEN, CDR2 SYDVKM. The V and J ends lost 5 bases and 3 bases respectively, with 10 bases between them. This CDR3 is built from 13 residues. The CDR3 region is CASSPPGDYGYTF. The CDR3 DNA reads TGTGCCAGCAGTCCCCCGGGGGACTATGGCTACACCTTC.

With respect to this clone: Other DNA sequences of this sample code for an identical CDR3. J is TRBJ1-5 and V is TRBV20-1; D ambiguous. Deletions cut 5 bases from V and 6 bases from J, with 2 bases between. The CDR3 is 9 amino acids. The germline V gene encodes CDR1 DFQATT and CDR2 SNEGSKA (reference sequence). In nucleotides, the CDR3 is TGCAGTGCTGGTCAGCCCCAGCATTTT. Translation gives CSAGQPQHF.

The chain couples TRBV2 to TRBJ2-7, with D tentatively TRBD2 (6 bases). Germline V CDR1 and CDR2: SNHLY, FYNNEI. This CDR3 contains 12 residues. Trimming cost V 8 bases and J 5 bases, with 13 bases left between them. The CDR3 DNA reads as TGTGCCAGCTTGGGCGGGAAGGACGAGCAGTACTTC. Its protein is CASLGGKDEQYF. Drawing the rest from reference TRBV2 and TRBJ2-7, the complete variable domain is EPEVTQTPSHQVTQMGQEVILRCVPISNHLYFYWYRQILGQKVEFLVSFYNNEISEKSEIFDDQFSVERPDGSNFTLKIRSTKLEDSAMYFCASLGGKDEQYFGPGTRLTVT.

The gene calls are TRBV18 and TRBJ2-7; D call uncertain. V lost 0 bases and J 1 base, leaving 10 bases between the germline ends. The germline V gene has CDR1 KGHSH and CDR2 LQKENI. This CDR3 region has 15 residues. The CDR3 bases are TGTGCCAGCTCACCACCGGACGGCCGATCCTACGAGCAGTACTTC. It specifies CASSPPDGRSYEQYF.

This clone appeared a single time. The rearrangement joins TRBV12-5 to TRBJ2-3, with 12 bases matching TRBD2. The CDR3 has 15 amino acids. Germline-derived CDR1 and CDR2 are LGHNT and FRNRAP. V dropped 6 bases and J dropped 5; count of bases not matched to a gene: 6. The CDR3 sequence: CASGDTSGRRDTQYF. The CDR3 DNA is TGTGCTAGTGGGGACACTAGCGGGAGGCGAGATACGCAGTATTTT.

V and J are TRBV7-9 and TRBJ2-7; the match to TRBD1 covers 7 bases. Germline V gives CDR1 SEHNR, CDR2 FQNEAQ (reference sequence). Trimming removed 4 bases from V and 7 bases from J; junction bases left unmatched: 7. This CDR3 comprises 13 residues. The CDR3 loop is CASSSFRGSEQYF. The CDR3 DNA is TGTGCCAGCAGCTCCTTCAGGGGGAGTGAGCAGTACTTC.

The rearrangement uses TRBV5-1 and TRBJ1-1; 11 bases map to TRBD1. This CDR3 is 17 amino acids long. Trimming took 1 base from V and 1 from J; bases not matched to a gene: 6. Germline V lookup: CDR1 SGHRS, CDR2 YFSETQ. CDR3 region: CASSLMEGTGGNTEAFF. The CDR3 DNA sequence: TGCGCCAGCAGCTTGATGGAAGGGACAGGGGGGAACACTGAAGCTTTCTTT.

This chain connects TRBV5-5 to TRBJ2-7, with 8 bases aligning to TRBD2. Trimming at V came to 0 bases and at J to 3 bases, leaving 5 bases not matched to a gene. Germline CDR1 reads SGHKS; CDR2 reads YYEKEE (reference sequence). CDR3 length: 15 amino acids. The CDR3 reads CASSLGPSGFYEQYF. As DNA, the CDR3 is TGTGCCAGCAGCTTGGGGCCTAGCGGGTTCTACGAGCAGTACTTC.

Of note for this clone: The sample has other DNA sequences that encode this CDR3 too. The chain uses TRBV7-2 and TRBJ1-5; D ambiguous. CDR1 and CDR2 from the germline V gene are SGHTA and FQGNSA. V was clipped by 2 bases and J by 7 bases, with 9 bases between them. The CDR3 is 13 amino acids. The CDR3: CASSLLTNQPQHF. The DNA for the CDR3 is TGTGCCAGCAGCTTACTGACGAACCAGCCCCAGCATTTT.